This T cell receptor beta chain stems from a study of molecular identifiers for immune sequencing clone quantification. TCRdb re-derived calls from the PCR reads in MiXCR, one entry per CDR3 protein. This sample has fewer than 75,000 distinct CDR3 sequences, with around 17% found just once. The sample was naive CD8+ T cells from blood, with Jurkat cell RNA spiked in. The subset here: FACS-sorted CD8+CD4-CCR7+CD45RA+ naive T cells. This clonotype was obtained from a human donor in good health. Some libraries in this study had Jurkat cell RNA spiked in.

CDR3 coding DNA: TGTGCCAGCAGCCCGACTAGCGGGAACTCCTACGAGCAGTACTTC. It encodes CASSPTSGNSYEQYF. This chain connects TRBV4-2 to TRBJ2-7; 11 nucleotides align to TRBD2. V shed 4 bases and J 0 bases; nucleotides not matched to a gene: 2. Germline CDR1 and CDR2: LGHNA and YNFKEQ. This CDR3 is 15 amino acids long.